The 15 T cell receptor beta chains in this list originate from one sample, sequenced in a study of Graves' ophthalmopathy and Graves' hyperthyroidism. RNA transcripts were the source from which TCR beta CDR3 regions were amplified. Second-round multiplex PCR followed a first-round RT-PCR using HTBI primers. TCRdb ran MiXCR on the multiplex PCR reads and lists one entry per CDR3 protein. The data contain 200,000 to 250,000 distinct CDR3 sequences, 45% of them singletons. The sample taken for sequencing was peripheral blood. The origin of the receptors is an adult man with Graves' ophthalmopathy.

This clonotype occurred many times. The gene calls are TRBV29-1 and TRBJ1-2; D might be TRBD1 (6 bases). Trimming stripped 0 bases from V and 6 bases from J, with 17 bases between. This CDR3 comprises 15 residues. Germline V gene data show CDR1 as SQVTM and CDR2 as ANQGSEA. The CDR3 bases are TGCAGCGTTGAAGAGGATTCTACAGGGAGTAATGGCTACACCTTC. Residues: CSVEEDSTGSNGYTF.

V gene TRBV7-9 combines with J gene TRBJ2-5; D may match TRBD1 or TRBD2 (6 bases each). CDR3 length: 14 residues. V was trimmed by 5 bases and J by 5 bases, leaving 15 bases between them. Germline values: CDR1 SEHNR, CDR2 FQNEAQ (reference sequence). The CDR3 sequence: CASSQGGRKETQYF. CDR3 in DNA: TGTGCCAGCAGCCAAGGGGGGCGGAAGGAGACCCAGTACTTC.

V and J are TRBV4-2 and TRBJ2-2; D possibly matches TRBD1 or TRBD2 (5 bases each). CDR1 LGHNA and CDR2 YNFKEQ come from the germline V gene. This CDR3 comprises 13 residues. The ends were cut back, 3 bases at V and 7 bases at J, with 9 bases in the middle. This CDR3 is CASSHGASGELFF. CDR3 DNA: TGTGCCAGCAGCCACGGGGCTAGCGGGGAGCTGTTTTTT.

The gene calls are TRBV2 and TRBJ1-1; D ambiguous. V was pared by 11 bases and J by 1 base, with 17 bases between. CDR1 is SNHLY and CDR2 is FYNNEI in the germline V gene. This CDR3 has 14 amino acids. The CDR3 loop is CAFHMGKRNTEAFF. CDR3 DNA: TGTGCCTTTCACATGGGGAAGAGGAACACTGAAGCTTTCTTT.

This clonotype was seen a handful of times. The chain links TRBV20-1 to TRBJ1-4, with D perhaps matching TRBD1 (6 bases). V lost 3 bases and J lost 8, with 16 bases in between. The V gene's germline CDR1 is DFQATT and CDR2 SNEGSKA (reference sequence). This CDR3 spans 14 amino acids. The CDR3 spells CSARGQGKTEKLFF. The CDR3 coding sequence is TGCAGTGCTAGGGGGCAGGGGAAAACAGAAAAACTGTTTTTT.

The table lists this clonotype with a few counts. The gene calls are TRBV19 and TRBJ2-6, with 9 positions matching TRBD1. The CDR3 consists of 17 residues. The junction had 7 bases not matched to a gene; V was cut back by 7 bases and J by 0 bases. The germline CDR1 and CDR2 sequences are LNHDA and SQIVND (reference sequence). CDR3 sequence reads: CASIEDRGISGANVLTF. CDR3 bases: TGTGCCAGTATCGAAGACAGGGGGATCTCTGGGGCCAACGTCCTGACTTTC.

This clonotype has only a few counts. This rearrangement joins TRBV7-9 to TRBJ2-5; 8 nucleotides agree with TRBD2. From germline, CDR1 is SEHNR and CDR2 FQNEAQ (reference sequence). V lost 2 bases, J lost 4 bases, and 12 bases stayed unmatched. The CDR3 runs 17 residues. CDR3 in amino acids: CASSLLGWIAGLETQYF. CDR3 nucleotide sequence: TGTGCCAGCAGCTTACTTGGATGGATAGCGGGGTTAGAGACCCAGTACTTC.

This chain joins TRBV19 and TRBJ1-5; no definite D call. Trimming cost V 3 bases and J 5 bases, with 11 bases left between them. The germline gives CDR1 LNHDA, CDR2 SQIVND (reference sequence). The CDR3 is made up of 14 amino acids. CDR3 loop: CASSIMEVHQPQHF. The CDR3 DNA follows: TGTGCCAGTAGTATTATGGAGGTTCATCAGCCCCAGCATTTT.

This chain uses TRBV18 with TRBJ2-7, with D perhaps TRBD1 (6 bases). The CDR3 runs 15 residues. CDR1 KGHSH and CDR2 LQKENI come from the germline V gene. The V gene lost 0 bases and the J gene lost 3 bases, with 12 bases spanning the gap. The CDR3 spells CASSPPGANVYEQYF. The CDR3 DNA sequence: TGTGCCAGCTCACCACCGGGGGCTAACGTCTACGAGCAGTACTTC.

There are a few counts of this clonotype. The rearrangement links TRBV24-1 to TRBJ1-5; D uncertain. With 7 bases removed from V and 0 bases from J, the gap between germline ends came to 9 bases. The CDR3 is 14 residues long. The germline V gene encodes CDR1 KGHDR and CDR2 SFDVKD. This chain's CDR3 is CATSLGVSNQPQHF. The CDR3 nucleotides are TGTGCCACCAGCCTTGGGGTTAGCAATCAGCCCCAGCATTTT.

The chain couples TRBV10-1 to TRBJ2-6, with D maybe TRBD1 (6 bases). The CDR3 has 16 residues. Germline V CDR1 and CDR2: WNHNN, SYGVQD (reference sequence). Trimming shortened V by 3 bases and J by 2 bases, and 11 bases separated the two germline ends. The DNA of the CDR3 is TGCGCCAGCAGTGACTCCGAGGGGGCTGGGGCCAACGTCCTGACTTTC. It yields the protein CASSDSEGAGANVLTF.

The rearrangement uses TRBV20-1 and TRBJ1-1; TRBD1 is a possible D gene (5 bases). Germline V CDR1 and CDR2: DFQATT, SNEGSKA (reference sequence). V was cut by 3 bases and J by 10 bases, with 21 bases left in between. This CDR3 is 14 amino acids long. For the CDR3, the DNA is TGCAGTGCTAGGTGGACGGCGTGGGGCACGACAGCTTTCTTT. Amino acids: CSARWTAWGTTAFF.

The sample holds a few counts of this clonotype. The rearrangement joins TRBV28 to TRBJ1-6, with no clear D. Trimming pared 5 bases from V and 5 bases from J, leaving 13 bases between. Per germline, CDR1 MDHEN and CDR2 SYDVKM. There are 15 residues in the CDR3. CDR3 in amino acids: CASSPEDGNNSPLHF. The CDR3 region has the DNA TGTGCCAGCAGTCCGGAAGACGGGAATAATTCACCCCTCCACTTT.

This chain connects TRBV20-1 to TRBJ1-6, with D unclear. Germline CDR1 DFQATT, CDR2 SNEGSKA (reference sequence). The CDR3 has 13 residues. Trimming left V 6 bases short and J 7 bases short, with 13 bases between. CDR3 nucleotide sequence: TGCAGTGCCACAAGGCTCGTAAATTCACCCCTCCACTTT. Its protein is CSATRLVNSPLHF.

The genes are TRBV7-3 and TRBJ1-1; D perhaps matches TRBD1 (5 bases). Per germline, CDR1 SGHTA and CDR2 FQGTGA. The CDR3 has 13 residues. Trimming left V 4 bases short and J 4 bases short, with 10 bases between. Written as DNA, the CDR3 is TGTGCCAGCAGCTCTCAGGGTGCCACTGAAGCTTTCTTT. This encodes CASSSQGATEAFF.